This T cell receptor beta chain was retrieved from a study of blood T cell repertoires in COVID-19. This clone was counted a single time. Clones were sequenced by immunoSEQ multiplex PCR, and TCRdb holds only the in-frame ones, with some missing. The profile shows nearly 350,000 clones, about 90% of them singletons. The sample taken for sequencing was PBMCs or T cells enriched from blood (not recorded which). The receptor's source is a young woman who had recovered from COVID-19.

The CDR3 spells CASSSAGFYGYTF. DNA for the CDR3: TGTGCCAGCAGCTCTGCAGGGTTCTATGGCTACACCTTC. The chain employs TRBV28 and TRBJ1-2; D is perhaps TRBD1 (5 bases). Germline loops: CDR1 MDHEN, CDR2 SYDVKM. The CDR3 sequence is 13 residues long. Trimming took 6 bases from V and 4 from J, leaving 12 bases between them.